The sequence of this TCR beta chain was determined in a study of T cell responses to AZD1222 COVID-19 vaccine. Study-wide results and caveats: A mostly white British donor set with more females was recruited, and clonal diversity was possibly underestimated. Spike-specific TCR breadth and depth rose after two AZD1222 doses. Regions left unmutated in variants are reportedly the target of nearly half of spike-specific TCRs. It was only after the peak T cell response that any repertoires were sampled.

With 4 bases removed from V and 0 bases from J, the gap between germline ends came to 13 bases. This CDR3 region has 15 residues. Germline V gene data show CDR1 as LNHDA and CDR2 as SQIVND (reference sequence). Generated by immunoSEQ multiplex PCR, the TCRdb table keeps only in-frame clones and is missing some. The sample records about 180,000 clones, about 90% being singletons. Points on this clone: Antigen: not known.

The origin of this receptor is an adult who received the MenACWY meningococcal vaccine as a control. The material was peripheral blood, obtained 28 days after the second dose of the MenACWY control vaccine. The chain combines TRBV19 with TRBJ2-7; D gene uncertain. CDR3 DNA sequence: TGTGCCAGTAGTAGGGTCCTAGAAAACTCCTACGAGCAGTACTTC. This sequence encodes CASSRVLENSYEQYF.